The clone carrying this T cell receptor (beta chain) was observed a few times. Its target is unknown. The sample is drawn from a study of CD8+CD57+ T cells in acquired aplastic anemia. Background on the study: Sorted CD4+ plus CD8+ cells gave DNA averaging roughly 3 ug.

Investigators profiled TCR beta VDJ and CDR3 from genomic DNA template. TCRdb reanalysed the reads using MiXCR and keeps one entry per CDR3 protein. The sample consists of hundreds of thousands of distinct CDR3 sequences, 55% to 65% of them appearing once. Study outcomes and limitations: In common between the patients and the controls were approximately 28 CD8+ CDR3 sequences. Patients did not significantly differ from controls in CD8+ Simpson's diversity.

Trimming removed 5 bases at V and 4 bases at J, with 12 bases between. This CDR3 contains 13 residues. CDR1 is SGHTA and CDR2 is FQGNSA in the germline V gene. The sequence was collected from a human donor with severe aplastic anemia or a healthy control (not recorded which). Specimen: sorted CD4+, CD8+, or CD8+CD57+ T cells (not recorded which) from PBMCs. The rearrangement joins TRBV7-2 to TRBJ2-7; no clear D. The CDR3 region has the DNA TGTGCCAGCAGCCCCGGAAGGGTTTACGAGCAGTACTTC. It yields the protein CASSPGRVYEQYF.